Below, 2 T cell receptor beta chains from the same sample are listed, as sequenced in a study of blood T cell repertoires in COVID-19. Using immunoSEQ multiplex PCR, the repertoire was profiled, and TCRdb retains in-frame clones only, with some absent. The sample shows 65,000 to 85,000 clones, over 70% of them seen only once. Sequencing input: peripheral blood. Source of these receptors: a man aged 50 to 60 with active or convalescent COVID-19.

The rearrangement uses TRBV5-1 and TRBJ1-4, with a possible D match to TRBD1 (5 bases). V was cut by 0 bases and J by 8 bases, with 14 bases left in between. Per the germline V gene, CDR1 is SGHRS and CDR2 is YFSETQ. CDR3 length: 15 amino acids. CDR3: CASSLAADGGEKLFF. The CDR3 nucleotides are TGCGCCAGCAGCTTGGCCGCGGACGGGGGGGAAAAACTGTTTTTT.

The chain uses TRBV3-1 (or the pseudogene TRBV3-2) and TRBJ2-3; 9 nucleotides line up with TRBD2. The CDR3 sequence is 15 residues long. Trimming took 5 bases from V and 9 from J; bases not matched to a gene: 12. In germline, CDR1 is LGHDT, CDR2 YNNKEL (reference sequence). Here the CDR3 DNA reads TGTGCCAGCAGCGCCGCGGGGGGGACCTCATACACGCAGTATTTT. It codes for CASSAAGGTSYTQYF.